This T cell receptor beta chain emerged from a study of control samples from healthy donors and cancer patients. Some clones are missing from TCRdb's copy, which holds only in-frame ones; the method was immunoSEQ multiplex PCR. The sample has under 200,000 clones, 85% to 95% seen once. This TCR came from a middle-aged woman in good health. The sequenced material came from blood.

The CDR3 loop reads CASSSFFGVGDQPQHF. CDR3 DNA: TGTGCCAGCAGCAGCTTCTTCGGGGTTGGGGATCAGCCCCAGCATTTT. The chain recombines TRBV5-5 with TRBJ1-5, with unresolved D. Trimming took 4 bases from V and 5 from J, leaving 19 bases between them. The germline gives CDR1 SGHKS, CDR2 YYEKEE (reference sequence). This CDR3 is built from 16 residues.